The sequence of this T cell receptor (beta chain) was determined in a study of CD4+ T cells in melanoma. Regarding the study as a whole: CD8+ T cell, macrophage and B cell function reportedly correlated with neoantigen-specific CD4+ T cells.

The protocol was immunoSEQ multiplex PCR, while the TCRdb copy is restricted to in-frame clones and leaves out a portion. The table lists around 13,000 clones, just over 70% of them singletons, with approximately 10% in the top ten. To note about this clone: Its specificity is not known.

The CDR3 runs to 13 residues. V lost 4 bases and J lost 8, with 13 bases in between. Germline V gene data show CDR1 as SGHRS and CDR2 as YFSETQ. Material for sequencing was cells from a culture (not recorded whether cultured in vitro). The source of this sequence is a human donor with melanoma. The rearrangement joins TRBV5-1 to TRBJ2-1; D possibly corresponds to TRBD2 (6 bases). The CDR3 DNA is TGCGCCAGCAGCCGAACCCCGGGGGATGAGCAGTTCTTC. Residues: CASSRTPGDEQFF.